The entry below gives a single TCR beta chain sequence along with its context. V lost 4 bases and J lost 6, with 9 bases in between. The germline V gene encodes CDR1 SGHNT and CDR2 YENEEA. This CDR3 region has 12 residues. The data were taken from a study of blood T cell repertoires in COVID-19. Study as a whole: PBMCs, B-cell-depleted T cells, or T cells provided the cDNA or gDNA that made up the material.

Recruitment covered about two dozen US areas and drew participants whose ages spanned about 18 to 95 years. Resolution of symptoms, clearance, or two negative PCRs was present in recovered Cohort 3 donors. Per the original data handling: By means of reference gene primer amplification, nucleated cell counts were estimated. The method was immunoSEQ multiplex PCR; TCRdb's version includes in-frame clones alone and lacks a portion of them. V, J and clone size were drawn from that table, and D and trimming were deduced from the DNA. Among roughly 160,000 clones, about 84% were seen once, and the ten largest hold approximately 12%.

The sample taken for sequencing was PBMCs or T cells enriched from blood (not recorded which). The TCR comes from a man aged 50 to 59 who had recovered from COVID-19. V is TRBV11-3 and J is TRBJ2-5; D is unresolved. CDR3 protein: CASSSSPKTQYF. CDR3 DNA sequence: TGTGCCAGCAGCTCGAGCCCAAAGACCCAGTACTTC.